Listed below are T cell receptor beta chains from one sample, sequenced in a study of T cells in Graves' hyperthyroidism and ophthalmopathy. Via MiXCR, TCRdb re-called the multiplex PCR reads, giving one row per CDR3 protein. The table lists 500,000 to 600,000 distinct CDR3 sequences, 35% to 55% of them singletons. The sample comprised peripheral blood or thyroid tissue (not recorded which). These receptors were taken from an adult woman with Graves' disease, either hyperthyroidism or ophthalmopathy (not recorded which). CDR3s include the opening cysteine and the closing phenylalanine or tryptophan. Each record gives: CDR3 length, V gene, J gene, clone size, D gene, CDR3 DNA, CDR3 protein. D genes are given only for firm matches. Size is omitted from some rows. Given values are once, few, many or a class for expanded clones.

cdr3_length: 14
v_call: TRBV5-1
j_call: TRBJ1-2
clone_size: many
d_call: TRBD1
cdr3_nt: TGCGCCAGCAGCTTGGATAAGGGGGCGAGTGGCTACACCTTC
cdr3_aa: CASSLDKGASGYTF

cdr3_length: 14
v_call: TRBV10-2
j_call: TRBJ1-1
clone_size: NA
d_call: NA
cdr3_nt: TGCGCCAGCAGGCAGGGTGACCCGAACACTGAAGCTTTCTTT
cdr3_aa: CASRQGDPNTEAFF

cdr3_length: 14
v_call: TRBV7-9
j_call: TRBJ2-7
clone_size: NA
d_call: NA
cdr3_nt: TGTGCCAGCAGCTTGGAGGTCAGGGGATTCGAGCAGTACTTC
cdr3_aa: CASSLEVRGFEQYF

cdr3_length: 13
v_call: TRBV3-1
j_call: TRBJ2-7
clone_size: many
d_call: NA
cdr3_nt: TGTGCCAGCAGCTCCCGCAGGATCACGGAGCAGTACTTC
cdr3_aa: CASSSRRITEQYF

cdr3_length: 16
v_call: TRBV7-8
j_call: TRBJ2-2
clone_size: many
d_call: NA
cdr3_nt: TGTGCCAGCAGCCTTCAGATTCCCACCGGCACCGGGGAGCTGTTTTTT
cdr3_aa: CASSLQIPTGTGELFF

cdr3_length: 12
v_call: TRBV10-3
j_call: TRBJ2-7
clone_size: NA
d_call: NA
cdr3_nt: TGTGCCATCAGCGCCGGGGTGCAGGAGCAGTACTTC
cdr3_aa: CAISAGVQEQYF

cdr3_length: 15
v_call: TRBV9
j_call: TRBJ1-1
clone_size: NA
d_call: NA
cdr3_nt: TGTGCCAGCAGCGTAGGATGGGGGACTAACACTGAAGCTTTCTTT
cdr3_aa: CASSVGWGTNTEAFF

cdr3_length: 11
v_call: TRBV10-1
j_call: TRBJ2-7
clone_size: many
d_call: NA
cdr3_nt: TGCGCCAGCAGTGATTTTAGTGGGCAGTACTTC
cdr3_aa: CASSDFSGQYF

cdr3_length: 16
v_call: TRBV11-3
j_call: TRBJ2-2
clone_size: once
d_call: TRBD2
cdr3_nt: TGTGCCAGCAGCTCGTTGAGCGGGAGAACAGCCGGGGAGCTGTTTTTT
cdr3_aa: CASSSLSGRTAGELFF

cdr3_length: 13
v_call: TRBV10-3
j_call: TRBJ2-7
clone_size: many
d_call: NA
cdr3_nt: TGTGCCATCGGGGCCACGGGATTCTACGAGCAGTACTTC
cdr3_aa: CAIGATGFYEQYF

cdr3_length: 21
v_call: TRBV7-6
j_call: TRBJ2-2
clone_size: many
d_call: NA
cdr3_nt: TGTGCCAGCAGCTTAGGCCACCCTTCGCGATCGAGGGGACCTTACACCGGGGAGCTGTTTTTT
cdr3_aa: CASSLGHPSRSRGPYTGELFF

cdr3_length: 13
v_call: TRBV6-5
j_call: TRBJ2-7
clone_size: NA
d_call: NA
cdr3_nt: TGTGCCAGCAGGTTAGGACCTTACTACGAGCAGTACTTC
cdr3_aa: CASRLGPYYEQYF

cdr3_length: 14
v_call: TRBV20-1
j_call: TRBJ1-6
clone_size: NA
d_call: NA
cdr3_nt: TGCAGTGTCCAGACCCAATTCGGTGGTTCACCCCTCCACTTT
cdr3_aa: CSVQTQFGGSPLHF

cdr3_length: 12
v_call: TRBV7-2
j_call: TRBJ2-5
clone_size: NA
d_call: TRBD2
cdr3_nt: TGTGCCAGCAGCCTGACACGGGGGGCCCAGTACTTC
cdr3_aa: CASSLTRGAQYF

cdr3_length: 13
v_call: TRBV12-3/TRBV12-4
j_call: TRBJ2-7
clone_size: many
d_call: NA
cdr3_nt: TGTGCCAGCAGTTTACGGCTCCCTGACAAGCAGTACTTC
cdr3_aa: CASSLRLPDKQYF

cdr3_length: 13
v_call: TRBV28
j_call: TRBJ1-2
clone_size: few
d_call: NA
cdr3_nt: TGTGCCAGCGGAGACAGACCTAACTATGGCTACACCTTC
cdr3_aa: CASGDRPNYGYTF

cdr3_length: 17
v_call: TRBV6-5
j_call: TRBJ2-2
clone_size: many
d_call: TRBD2
cdr3_nt: TGTGCCAGCAGTTACAGCTTGGGACTAGCCAACACCGGGGAGCTGTTTTTT
cdr3_aa: CASSYSLGLANTGELFF

cdr3_length: 14
v_call: TRBV7-6
j_call: TRBJ2-7
clone_size: many
d_call: TRBD1
cdr3_nt: TGTGCCAGCAGCTTGGGCAGGGGGACCTACGAGCAGTACTTC
cdr3_aa: CASSLGRGTYEQYF

cdr3_length: 14
v_call: TRBV7-2
j_call: TRBJ1-1
clone_size: NA
d_call: NA
cdr3_nt: TGTGCCAGCAGCTTAGATCCGGTTCCAAAAGAAGCTTTCTTT
cdr3_aa: CASSLDPVPKEAFF

cdr3_length: 13
v_call: TRBV20-1
j_call: TRBJ1-1
clone_size: NA
d_call: NA
cdr3_nt: TGCAGTGCTAGAATCGGAATGAACACTGAAGCTTTCTTT
cdr3_aa: CSARIGMNTEAFF

cdr3_length: 16
v_call: TRBV13
j_call: TRBJ2-2
clone_size: few
d_call: TRBD1
cdr3_nt: TGTGCCAGCACCATCGGACAGGGAAGGTACGCCGGGGAGCTGTTTTTT
cdr3_aa: CASTIGQGRYAGELFF

cdr3_length: 13
v_call: TRBV19
j_call: TRBJ1-2
clone_size: NA
d_call: NA
cdr3_nt: TGTGCCAGTACGAAGGAATCTAACTATGGCTACACCTTC
cdr3_aa: CASTKESNYGYTF

cdr3_length: 14
v_call: TRBV20-1
j_call: TRBJ1-6
clone_size: NA
d_call: NA
cdr3_nt: TGCAGTGCAAGACAGGCGTTAGATAATTCACCCCTCCACTTT
cdr3_aa: CSARQALDNSPLHF

cdr3_length: 14
v_call: TRBV28
j_call: TRBJ1-6
clone_size: NA
d_call: NA
cdr3_nt: TGTGCCAGCAGACCCTACATGGATAATTCACCCCTCCACTTT
cdr3_aa: CASRPYMDNSPLHF

cdr3_length: 13
v_call: TRBV29-1
j_call: TRBJ1-5
clone_size: NA
d_call: NA
cdr3_nt: TGCAGCCACGGACAGCATAGCAATCAGCCCCAGCATTTT
cdr3_aa: CSHGQHSNQPQHF

cdr3_length: 16
v_call: TRBV7-8
j_call: TRBJ1-2
clone_size: NA
d_call: NA
cdr3_nt: TGTGCCAGCAGCTTAGGGACAGTCTTTTCTAACTATGGCTACACCTTC
cdr3_aa: CASSLGTVFSNYGYTF

cdr3_length: 13
v_call: TRBV9
j_call: TRBJ1-1
clone_size: NA
d_call: NA
cdr3_nt: TGTGCCAGCAGACCGATGGGATACACTGAAGCTTTCTTT
cdr3_aa: CASRPMGYTEAFF

cdr3_length: 16
v_call: TRBV12-3/TRBV12-4
j_call: TRBJ1-1
clone_size: NA
d_call: TRBD1
cdr3_nt: TGTGCCAGCAGTGAAGCGGGACAGGGGGGTAACACTGAAGCTTTCTTT
cdr3_aa: CASSEAGQGGNTEAFF

cdr3_length: 15
v_call: TRBV20-1
j_call: TRBJ2-7
clone_size: once
d_call: TRBD2
cdr3_nt: TGCAGTGCTCCCGTCGGCGGGACTAGTGCCTACGAGCAGTACTTC
cdr3_aa: CSAPVGGTSAYEQYF

cdr3_length: 17
v_call: TRBV5-6
j_call: TRBJ2-2
clone_size: many
d_call: NA
cdr3_nt: TGTGCCAGCAGCCCTCGTCGTGGAACCTTGAACACCGGGGAGCTGTTTTTT
cdr3_aa: CASSPRRGTLNTGELFF

cdr3_length: 13
v_call: TRBV29-1
j_call: TRBJ2-1
clone_size: NA
d_call: NA
cdr3_nt: TGCAGCGTTGGGCAGAGTGAGTACAATGAGCAGTTCTTC
cdr3_aa: CSVGQSEYNEQFF

cdr3_length: 16
v_call: TRBV10-2
j_call: TRBJ2-5
clone_size: NA
d_call: NA
cdr3_nt: TGCGCCAGCAGTGATGTAGCGGAGACTCGTAGGGAGACCCAGTACTTC
cdr3_aa: CASSDVAETRRETQYF

cdr3_length: 14
v_call: TRBV9
j_call: TRBJ1-4
clone_size: NA
d_call: TRBD1
cdr3_nt: TGTGCCAGCAGCGGACAGGGTGATTATGAAAAACTGTTTTTT
cdr3_aa: CASSGQGDYEKLFF

cdr3_length: 14
v_call: TRBV28
j_call: TRBJ1-2
clone_size: NA
d_call: NA
cdr3_nt: TGTGCCAGCAGGCGGCAGGGTTATAGAAATGGCTACACCTTC
cdr3_aa: CASRRQGYRNGYTF

cdr3_length: 12
v_call: TRBV2
j_call: TRBJ2-5
clone_size: NA
d_call: TRBD2
cdr3_nt: TGTGCCAGCAGTCTGACTAGCGGGACCCAGTACTTC
cdr3_aa: CASSLTSGTQYF

cdr3_length: 13
v_call: TRBV7-6
j_call: TRBJ1-1
clone_size: many
d_call: NA
cdr3_nt: TGTGCCAGCAGCCTCGGGTCCGATCGTGAAGCTTTCTTT
cdr3_aa: CASSLGSDREAFF

cdr3_length: 16
v_call: TRBV20-1
j_call: TRBJ2-7
clone_size: many
d_call: TRBD1
cdr3_nt: TGCAGTGCTAGAGGGCCCCCCCGGGACAGACTCTACGAGCAGTACTTC
cdr3_aa: CSARGPPRDRLYEQYF

cdr3_length: 14
v_call: TRBV7-2
j_call: TRBJ2-7
clone_size: many
d_call: NA
cdr3_nt: TGTGCCAGCAGCCTCCTGGGTCGCTCCTACGAGCAGTACTTC
cdr3_aa: CASSLLGRSYEQYF

cdr3_length: 13
v_call: TRBV7-9
j_call: TRBJ2-5
clone_size: many
d_call: NA
cdr3_nt: TGTGCCAGCAGCTTAGCCTACAAAGAGACCCAGTACTTC
cdr3_aa: CASSLAYKETQYF

cdr3_length: 15
v_call: TRBV19
j_call: TRBJ2-5
clone_size: many
d_call: TRBD2
cdr3_nt: TGTGCCAGTAGTGACCGGACTAGCGGGAAAGAGACCCAGTACTTC
cdr3_aa: CASSDRTSGKETQYF

cdr3_length: 14
v_call: TRBV7-7
j_call: TRBJ2-5
clone_size: NA
d_call: NA
cdr3_nt: TGTGCTAGCAGCCAAGACAGGCTGGGAGAGACCCAGTACTTC
cdr3_aa: CASSQDRLGETQYF

cdr3_length: 13
v_call: TRBV29-1
j_call: TRBJ2-7
clone_size: NA
d_call: NA
cdr3_nt: TGCAGCGCTGGGGGGGGTAACAGGGACGAGCAGTACTTC
cdr3_aa: CSAGGGNRDEQYF

cdr3_length: 16
v_call: TRBV7-9
j_call: TRBJ2-5
clone_size: many
d_call: NA
cdr3_nt: TGTGCCAGCAGCCCAGTCTGGGCACAGGGTCAAGAGACCCAGTACTTC
cdr3_aa: CASSPVWAQGQETQYF

cdr3_length: 16
v_call: TRBV10-2
j_call: TRBJ2-7
clone_size: once
d_call: TRBD2
cdr3_nt: TGCGCCAGCAGTGAGTTCCTGGGACTAGCGGGAAACGAGCAGTACTTC
cdr3_aa: CASSEFLGLAGNEQYF

cdr3_length: 17
v_call: TRBV19
j_call: TRBJ1-5
clone_size: NA
d_call: TRBD1
cdr3_nt: TGTGCCAGTAGTATTGGCGACAGGGTCGGGAGCAATCAGCCCCAGCATTTT
cdr3_aa: CASSIGDRVGSNQPQHF

cdr3_length: 12
v_call: TRBV7-8
j_call: TRBJ1-1
clone_size: NA
d_call: NA
cdr3_nt: TGTGCCAGCAGCGTACAGGGTTATGGAGCTTTCTTT
cdr3_aa: CASSVQGYGAFF